These 18 T cell receptor beta chains were all obtained from the same sample, sequenced in a study of blood T cell repertoires in COVID-19. The method was immunoSEQ multiplex PCR; TCRdb's version includes in-frame clones alone and lacks a portion of them. The data show 250,000 to 350,000 clones, 85% seen once. Sequencing input: PBMCs or T cells enriched from blood (not recorded which). The source is a woman aged 45 to 65 who had recovered from COVID-19.

The gene calls are TRBV30 and TRBJ2-1, with TRBD2 matching 7 bases. CDR3 length: 14 amino acids. Germline V gene lookup returns CDR1 GTSNPN and CDR2 SVGIG (reference sequence). V shed 0 bases and J 6 bases; nucleotides not matched to a gene: 5. In nucleotides, the CDR3 is TGTGCCTGGAGTGTACGGGACTATTTCAATGAGCAGTTCTTC. Protein: CAWSVRDYFNEQFF.

This rearrangement joins TRBV6-2 or TRBV6-3 to TRBJ2-7; 7 nucleotides agree with TRBD2. V lost 5 bases and J lost 3; bases outside the gene matches: 4. From germline, CDR1 is MNHEY and CDR2 SVGEGT. There are 13 residues in the CDR3. The CDR3 reads CASSRASGYEQYF. The CDR3 region has the DNA TGTGCCAGCAGTCGCGCTAGCGGCTACGAGCAGTACTTC.

This chain uses TRBV5-1 with TRBJ2-1, with TRBD2 matching over 10 bases. This CDR3 spans 14 amino acids. Germline-derived CDR1 and CDR2 are SGHRS and YFSETQ. V dropped 4 bases and J dropped 4; count of bases not matched to a gene: 2. The CDR3: CASSTGLAYNEQFF. In nucleotides, the CDR3 is TGCGCCAGCAGCACGGGACTAGCGTACAATGAGCAGTTCTTC. Supplemented by reference TRBV5-1 and TRBJ2-1, the full variable domain reads KAGVTQTPRYLIKTRGQQVTLSCSPISGHRSVSWYQQTPGQGLQFLFEYFSETQRNKGNFPGRFSGRQFSNSRSEMNVSTLELGDSALYLCASSTGLAYNEQFFGPGTRLTVL.

V gene TRBV7-3 combines with J gene TRBJ1-1, with 10 bases fitting TRBD1. This CDR3 region has 14 residues. Per germline, CDR1 SGHTA and CDR2 FQGTGA. V lost 3 bases to trimming and J lost 3 bases; unmatched junction nucleotides: 1. The CDR3 DNA sequence: TGTGCCAGCAGCTTGACAGGGGGCTACACTGAAGCTTTCTTT. This gives the protein CASSLTGGYTEAFF.

The chain combines TRBV30 with TRBJ1-2, with a tentative D call TRBD1 (5 bases). CDR1 and CDR2 from the germline V gene are GTSNPN and SVGIG (reference sequence). The CDR3 sequence is 13 residues long. The germline V and J ends were trimmed by 3 bases and 8 bases, with 16 bases remaining between them. The CDR3 region is CAWRDAGRVGYTF. The CDR3 coding sequence is TGTGCCTGGAGAGACGCAGGGAGGGTCGGCTACACCTTC.

Of note for this clone: Additional DNA sequences in this sample encode the identical CDR3. This sequence joins TRBV30 and TRBJ1-1; the D gene is possibly TRBD1 (5 bases). The CDR3 spans 13 residues. Germline-derived CDR1 and CDR2 are GTSNPN and SVGIG (reference sequence). V was trimmed by 3 bases and J by 0 bases, leaving 8 bases between them. CDR3 protein: CAWSRQLNTEAFF. CDR3 bases: TGTGCCTGGAGCCGACAGCTGAACACTGAAGCTTTCTTT.

The chain has TRBV5-4 and TRBJ1-4, with 8 bases identical to TRBD1. The V and J ends lost 0 bases and 9 bases, in that order; junction bases with no gene match: 7. Germline-derived CDR1 and CDR2 are SGHNT and YYREEE (reference sequence). The CDR3 has 15 amino acids. CDR3 nucleotide sequence: TGTGCCAGCAGCTTGGGAGGGACAGGACTACAAAAACTGTTTTTT. It is translated as CASSLGGTGLQKLFF.

This chain links TRBV6-6 with TRBJ2-1; 9 bases match TRBD1. Germline lookup yields CDR1 MNHNY and CDR2 SVGAGI (reference sequence). Trimming at V came to 5 bases and at J to 6 bases, leaving 14 bases not matched to a gene. The CDR3 totals 17 residues. CDR3 sequence (DNA): TGTGCCAGCAGTCGTCCCGGGACAGGGACGACCGCCAATGAGCAGTTCTTC. The encoded protein is CASSRPGTGTTANEQFF.

The chain employs TRBV7-7 and TRBJ1-1, with 10 nucleotides matching TRBD1. The germline V gene encodes CDR1 SSHAT and CDR2 FNYEAQ (reference sequence). V gave up 5 bases and J gave up 1 base; unmatched junction bases: 10. This CDR3 is built from 17 residues. CDR3 DNA: TGTGCCAGCAGCGAAAATAAGGACAGGGGGGGGAACACTGAAGCTTTCTTT. It codes for CASSENKDRGGNTEAFF.

This chain links TRBV6-1 with TRBJ1-1; tentative D call: TRBD1 (6 bases). Germline assignment: CDR1 MNHNS and CDR2 SASEGT. The CDR3 is 15 residues long. V was clipped by 2 bases and J by 3 bases, with 13 bases between them. CDR3 amino acids: CASSEQGYPYTEAFF. The DNA for the CDR3 is TGTGCCAGCAGTGAACAGGGGTATCCTTACACTGAAGCTTTCTTT.

This clone was counted only a few times. At one end the junction does not follow the germline gene, possibly because of a read error. The CDR3 DNA reads as TGTGCCAGCAGTTACTGGACTAGCGTTGGAGATTTT. Residues: CASSYWTSVGDF. The chain employs TRBV6-2 or TRBV6-3 and TRBJ2-3; 9 bases agree with TRBD2. The CDR3 has 12 amino acids. CDR1 and CDR2 from the germline V gene are MNHEY and SVGEGT.

This clone was counted once. CDR3 in amino acids: CASSYGEVYYTF. In nucleotides, the CDR3 is TGTGCCAGCAGCTACGGTGAGGTCTACTACACCTTC. The V and J genes are TRBV5-6 and TRBJ1-2, with D unresolved. V was cut by 3 bases and J by 10 bases, with 13 bases left in between. CDR1 is SGHDT, CDR2 YYEEEE, per germline. The CDR3 runs to 12 residues.

This clone was detected ten times or more. The V gene is TRBV7-9, the J gene TRBJ2-6; D is uncertain. The germline V gene encodes CDR1 SEHNR and CDR2 FQNEAQ (reference sequence). With 5 bases removed from V and 0 bases from J, the gap between germline ends came to 2 bases. CDR3 length: 13 residues. CDR3 residues: CASSHSGANVLTF. As DNA, the CDR3 is TGTGCCAGCAGCCACTCTGGGGCCAACGTCCTGACTTTC.

This rearrangement joins TRBV27 to TRBJ1-2; 12 bases align to TRBD1. Germline trimming cut 2 bases from V and 8 bases from J; bases unmatched to any gene: 6. Germline loops: CDR1 MNHEY, CDR2 SMNVEV (reference sequence). CDR3 length: 15 amino acids. The CDR3, as DNA: TGTGCCAGCAGTTTAACCGGGACAGGGGGCTGGGGCTACACCTTC. Encoded protein: CASSLTGTGGWGYTF.

This clone is a singleton in its sample. CDR3 region: CAWNGQSYGYTF. CDR3 coding DNA: TGTGCCTGGAACGGACAGAGCTATGGCTACACCTTC. V gene TRBV30 combines with J gene TRBJ1-2; a possible D gene is TRBD1 (6 bases). The V gene's germline CDR1 is GTSNPN and CDR2 SVGIG (reference sequence). The CDR3 sequence is 12 residues long. The V gene lost 4 bases and the J gene lost 4 bases, with 10 bases spanning the gap.

V is TRBV10-3 and J is TRBJ1-2, with D possibly TRBD1 on 5 matching bases. The germline V gene encodes CDR1 ENHRY and CDR2 SYGVKD. Trimming shortened V by 2 bases and J by 8 bases, and 12 bases separated the two germline ends. The CDR3 length is 13 residues. Written as DNA, the CDR3 is TGTGCCATCAGTGAGATGGCAGGGAAAGGCTACACCTTC. Residues: CAISEMAGKGYTF.

CDR3 in DNA: TGTGCCAGCAGCTCCAATTCAGATACTAGGAACACCATATATTTT. The encoded protein is CASSSNSDTRNTIYF. The chain couples TRBV7-9 to TRBJ1-3; no clear D gene. The ends were cut back, 4 bases at V and 7 bases at J, with 17 bases in the middle. Per germline, CDR1 SEHNR and CDR2 FQNEAQ (reference sequence). The CDR3 extends over 15 amino acids.

This CDR3 reads CASSPGTGVKNYGYTF. DNA of the CDR3: TGTGCCAGCAGCCCCGGGACAGGGGTGAAGAACTATGGCTACACCTTC. The gene calls are TRBV6-6 and TRBJ1-2, with TRBD1 identical over 10 bases. Germline values: CDR1 MNHNY, CDR2 SVGAGI (reference sequence). The CDR3 length is 16 residues. V lost 6 bases and J lost 2; bases outside the gene matches: 9.